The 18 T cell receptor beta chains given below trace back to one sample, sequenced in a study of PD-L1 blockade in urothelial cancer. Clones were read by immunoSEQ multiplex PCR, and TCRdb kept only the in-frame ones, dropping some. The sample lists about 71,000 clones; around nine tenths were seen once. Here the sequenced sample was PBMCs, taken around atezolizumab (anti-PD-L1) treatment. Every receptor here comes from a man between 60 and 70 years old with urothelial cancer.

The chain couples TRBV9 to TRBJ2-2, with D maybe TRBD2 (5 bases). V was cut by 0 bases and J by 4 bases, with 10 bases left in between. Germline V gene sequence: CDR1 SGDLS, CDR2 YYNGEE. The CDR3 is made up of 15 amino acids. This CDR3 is CASSVVSVGTGELFF. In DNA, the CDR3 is TGTGCCAGCAGCGTAGTTAGCGTAGGCACCGGGGAGCTGTTTTTT.

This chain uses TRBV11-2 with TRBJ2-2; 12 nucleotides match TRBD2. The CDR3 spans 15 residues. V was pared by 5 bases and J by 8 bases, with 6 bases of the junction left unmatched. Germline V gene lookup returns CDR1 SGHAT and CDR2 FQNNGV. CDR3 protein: CASSPRLAGAGELFF. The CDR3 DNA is TGTGCCAGCAGCCCCCGACTAGCGGGAGCGGGGGAGCTGTTTTTT.

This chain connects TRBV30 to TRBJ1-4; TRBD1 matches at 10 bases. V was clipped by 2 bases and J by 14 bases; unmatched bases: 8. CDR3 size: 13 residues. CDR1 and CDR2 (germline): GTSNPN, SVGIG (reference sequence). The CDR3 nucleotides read TGTGCCTGGAGTCAAAACCGGGACAGGGGTCTGTTTTTT. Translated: CAWSQNRDRGLFF.

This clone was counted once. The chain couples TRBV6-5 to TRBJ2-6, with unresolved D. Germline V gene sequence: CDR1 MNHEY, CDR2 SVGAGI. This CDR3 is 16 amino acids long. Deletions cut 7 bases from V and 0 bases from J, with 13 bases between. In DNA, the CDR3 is TGTGCCAGCACTTATCAACAGCTCTCTGGGGCCAACGTCCTGACTTTC. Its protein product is CASTYQQLSGANVLTF.

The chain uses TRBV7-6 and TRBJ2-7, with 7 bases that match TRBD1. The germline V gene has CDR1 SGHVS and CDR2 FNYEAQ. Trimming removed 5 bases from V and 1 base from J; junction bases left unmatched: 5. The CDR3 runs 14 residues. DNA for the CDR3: TGTGCCAGCAGCCAGGGACAGAGATCCTACGAGCAGTACTTC. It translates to CASSQGQRSYEQYF.

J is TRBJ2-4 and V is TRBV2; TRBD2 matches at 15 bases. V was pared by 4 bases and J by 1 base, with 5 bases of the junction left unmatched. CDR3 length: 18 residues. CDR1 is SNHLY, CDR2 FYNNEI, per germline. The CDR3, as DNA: TGTGCCAGCAGTGGGACTAGCGGGAGGGCCTTGGCCAAAAACATTCAGTACTTC. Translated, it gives CASSGTSGRALAKNIQYF. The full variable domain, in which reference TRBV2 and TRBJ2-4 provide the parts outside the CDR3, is EPEVTQTPSHQVTQMGQEVILRCVPISNHLYFYWYRQILGQKVEFLVSFYNNEISEKSEIFDDQFSVERPDGSNFTLKIRSTKLEDSAMYFCASSGTSGRALAKNIQYFGAGTRLSVL.

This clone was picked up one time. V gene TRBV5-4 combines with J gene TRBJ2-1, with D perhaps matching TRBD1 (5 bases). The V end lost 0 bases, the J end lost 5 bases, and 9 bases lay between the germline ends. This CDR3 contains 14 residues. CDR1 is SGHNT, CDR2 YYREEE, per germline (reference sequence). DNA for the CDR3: TGTGCCAGCAGCTTGGGGGAAGGGGACAATGAGCAGTTCTTC. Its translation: CASSLGEGDNEQFF.

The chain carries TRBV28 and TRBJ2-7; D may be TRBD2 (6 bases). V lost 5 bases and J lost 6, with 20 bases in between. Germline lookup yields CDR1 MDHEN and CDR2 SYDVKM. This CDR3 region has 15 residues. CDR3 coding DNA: TGTGCCAGCAGTGATGGTAGCGTGGCCGGGGGCGAGCAGTACTTC. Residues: CASSDGSVAGGEQYF.

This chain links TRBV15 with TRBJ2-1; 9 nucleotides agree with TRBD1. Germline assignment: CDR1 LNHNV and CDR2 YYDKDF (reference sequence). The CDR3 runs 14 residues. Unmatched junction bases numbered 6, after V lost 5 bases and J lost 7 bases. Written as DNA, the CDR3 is TGTGCCACCAGCGAACAGGGGGCTTTTAATGAGCAGTTCTTC. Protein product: CATSEQGAFNEQFF.

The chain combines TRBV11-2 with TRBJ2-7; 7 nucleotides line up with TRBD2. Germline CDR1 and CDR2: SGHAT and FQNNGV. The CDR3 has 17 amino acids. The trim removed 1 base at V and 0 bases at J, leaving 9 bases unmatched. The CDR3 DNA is TGTGCCAGCAGCTTAGTTAGTAGCGGGCCCAGCTCCTACGAGCAGTACTTC. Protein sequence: CASSLVSSGPSSYEQYF.

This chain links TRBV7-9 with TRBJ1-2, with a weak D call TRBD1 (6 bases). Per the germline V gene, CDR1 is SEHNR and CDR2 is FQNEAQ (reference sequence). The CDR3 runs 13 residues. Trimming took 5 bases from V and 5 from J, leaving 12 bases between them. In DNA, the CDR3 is TGTGCCAGCAGCGATCGGACAGCGTATGGCTACACCTTC. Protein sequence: CASSDRTAYGYTF.

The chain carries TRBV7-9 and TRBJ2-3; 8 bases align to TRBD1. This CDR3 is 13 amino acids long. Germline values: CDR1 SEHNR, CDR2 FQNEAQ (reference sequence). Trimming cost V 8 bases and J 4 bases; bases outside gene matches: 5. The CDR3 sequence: CASSDRGPDTQYF. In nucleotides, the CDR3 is TGTGCCAGCTCCGACAGGGGCCCAGATACGCAGTATTTT.

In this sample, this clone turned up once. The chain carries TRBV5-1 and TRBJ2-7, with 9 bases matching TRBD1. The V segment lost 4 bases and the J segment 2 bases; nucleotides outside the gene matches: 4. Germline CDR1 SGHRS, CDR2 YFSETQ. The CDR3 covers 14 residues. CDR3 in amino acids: CASSTGQGTYEQYF. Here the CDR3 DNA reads TGCGCCAGCAGCACCGGACAGGGGACCTACGAGCAGTACTTC.

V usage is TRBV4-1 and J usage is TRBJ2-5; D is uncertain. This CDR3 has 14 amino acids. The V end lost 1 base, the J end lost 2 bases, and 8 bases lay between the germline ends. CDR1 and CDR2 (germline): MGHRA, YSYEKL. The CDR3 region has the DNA TGCGCCAGCAGCCAAGGAACGGAGCAAGAGACCCAGTACTTC. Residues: CASSQGTEQETQYF.

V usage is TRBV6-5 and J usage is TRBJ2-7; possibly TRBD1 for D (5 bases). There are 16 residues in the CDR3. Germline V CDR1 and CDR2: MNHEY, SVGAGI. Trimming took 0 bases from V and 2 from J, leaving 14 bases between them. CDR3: CASSYSRTGGTYEQYF. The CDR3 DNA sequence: TGTGCCAGCAGTTACTCGAGAACAGGTGGGACCTACGAGCAGTACTTC.

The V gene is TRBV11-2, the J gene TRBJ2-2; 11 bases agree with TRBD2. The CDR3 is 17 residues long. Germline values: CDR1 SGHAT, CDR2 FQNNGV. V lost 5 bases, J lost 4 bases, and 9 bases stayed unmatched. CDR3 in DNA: TGTGCCAGCAGCCCAGCAGGGACTAGCGGTGCCACCGGGGAGCTGTTTTTT. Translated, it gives CASSPAGTSGATGELFF.

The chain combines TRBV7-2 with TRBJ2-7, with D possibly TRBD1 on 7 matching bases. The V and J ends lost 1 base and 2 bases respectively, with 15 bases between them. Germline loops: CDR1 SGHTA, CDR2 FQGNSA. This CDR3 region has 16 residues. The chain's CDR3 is CASSLVAGGGTYEQYF. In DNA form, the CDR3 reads TGTGCCAGCAGCTTAGTGGCAGGGGGAGGTACCTACGAGCAGTACTTC. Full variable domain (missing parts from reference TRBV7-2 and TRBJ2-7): GAGVSQSPSNKVTEKGKDVELRCDPISGHTALYWYRQSLGQGLEFLIYFQGNSAPDKSGLPSDRFSAERTGGSVSTLTIQRTQQEDSAVYLCASSLVAGGGTYEQYFGPGTRLTVT.

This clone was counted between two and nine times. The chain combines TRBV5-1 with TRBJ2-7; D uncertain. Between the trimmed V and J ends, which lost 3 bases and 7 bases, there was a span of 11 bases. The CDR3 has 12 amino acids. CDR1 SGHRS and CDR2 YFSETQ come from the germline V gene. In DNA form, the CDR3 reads TGCGCCAGCAGCTCCAACCTGCGGGAGCAGTACTTC. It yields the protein CASSSNLREQYF.